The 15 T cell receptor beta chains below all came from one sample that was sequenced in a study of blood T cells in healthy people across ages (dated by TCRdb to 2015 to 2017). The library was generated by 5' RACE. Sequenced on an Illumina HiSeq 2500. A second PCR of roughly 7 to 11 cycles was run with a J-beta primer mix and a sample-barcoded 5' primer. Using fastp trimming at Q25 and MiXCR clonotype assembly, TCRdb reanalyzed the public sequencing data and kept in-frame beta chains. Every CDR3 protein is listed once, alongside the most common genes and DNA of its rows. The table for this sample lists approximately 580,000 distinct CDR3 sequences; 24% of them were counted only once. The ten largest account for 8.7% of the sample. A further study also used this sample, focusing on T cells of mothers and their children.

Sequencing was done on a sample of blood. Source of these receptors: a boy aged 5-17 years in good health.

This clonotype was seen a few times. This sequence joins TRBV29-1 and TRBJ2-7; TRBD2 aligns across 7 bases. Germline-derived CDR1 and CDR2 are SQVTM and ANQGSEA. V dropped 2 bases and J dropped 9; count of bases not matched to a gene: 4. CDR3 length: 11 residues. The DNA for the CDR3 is TGCAGCGTTGAATTGGGGAGGGCGCAGTACTTC. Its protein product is CSVELGRAQYF.

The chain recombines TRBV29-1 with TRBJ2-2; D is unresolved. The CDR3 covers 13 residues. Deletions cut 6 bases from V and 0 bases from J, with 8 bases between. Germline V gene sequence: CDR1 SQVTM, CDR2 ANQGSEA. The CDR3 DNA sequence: TGCAGCGTCCTTCGAACGAACACCGGGGAGCTGTTTTTT. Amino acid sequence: CSVLRTNTGELFF.

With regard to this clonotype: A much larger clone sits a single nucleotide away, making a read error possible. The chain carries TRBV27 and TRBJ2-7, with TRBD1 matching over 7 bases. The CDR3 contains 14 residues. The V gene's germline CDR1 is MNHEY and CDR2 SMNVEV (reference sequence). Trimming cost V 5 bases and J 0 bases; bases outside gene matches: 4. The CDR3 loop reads CASSIQGSSYEQYF. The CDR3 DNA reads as TGTGCCAGCAGTATACAGGGGAGCTCCTACGAGCAGTACTTC.

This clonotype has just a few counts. The CDR3 DNA reads as TGCAGTGCTAGAGATCCTGGGGCAGATACGCAGTATTTT. It is translated as CSARDPGADTQYF. V is TRBV20-1 and J is TRBJ2-3; D is undetermined. The CDR3 spans 13 residues. Germline V gene data show CDR1 as DFQATT and CDR2 as SNEGSKA (reference sequence). Trimming removed 0 bases at V and 4 bases at J, with 8 bases between.

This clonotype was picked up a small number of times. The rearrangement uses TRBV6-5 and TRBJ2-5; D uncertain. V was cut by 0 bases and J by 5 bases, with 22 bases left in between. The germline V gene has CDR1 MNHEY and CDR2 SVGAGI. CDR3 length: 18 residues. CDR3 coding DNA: TGTGCCAGCAGTTACTCGAAGGTTTCGACACAACTCCGGGAGACCCAGTACTTC. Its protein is CASSYSKVSTQLRETQYF.

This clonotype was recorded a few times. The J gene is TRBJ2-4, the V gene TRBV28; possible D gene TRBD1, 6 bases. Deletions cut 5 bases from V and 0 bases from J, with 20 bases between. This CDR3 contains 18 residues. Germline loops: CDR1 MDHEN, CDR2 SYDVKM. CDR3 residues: CASSTGTFPNLAKNIQYF. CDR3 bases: TGTGCCAGCAGTACCGGGACATTCCCCAACCTAGCCAAAAACATTCAGTACTTC.

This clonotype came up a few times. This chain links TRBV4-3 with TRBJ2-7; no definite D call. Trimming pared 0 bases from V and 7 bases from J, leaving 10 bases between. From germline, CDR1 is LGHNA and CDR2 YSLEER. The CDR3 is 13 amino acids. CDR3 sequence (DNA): TGCGCCAGCAGCCAAGATTTTAGTGATGAGCAGTACTTC. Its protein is CASSQDFSDEQYF.

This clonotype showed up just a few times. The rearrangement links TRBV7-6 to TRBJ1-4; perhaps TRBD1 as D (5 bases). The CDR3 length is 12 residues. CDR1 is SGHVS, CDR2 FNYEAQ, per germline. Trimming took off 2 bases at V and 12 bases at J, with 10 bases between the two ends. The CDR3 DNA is TGTGCCAGCAGCTTACCGAGGGGAGAACTGTTTTTT. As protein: CASSLPRGELFF.

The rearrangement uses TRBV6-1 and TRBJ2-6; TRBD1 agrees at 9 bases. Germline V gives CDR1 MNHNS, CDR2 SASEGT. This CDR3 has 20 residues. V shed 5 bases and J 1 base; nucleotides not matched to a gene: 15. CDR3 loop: CASSPISGQGFWSGANVLTF. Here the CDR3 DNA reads TGTGCCAGCAGTCCCATCTCGGGACAGGGCTTCTGGTCTGGGGCCAACGTCCTGACTTTC.

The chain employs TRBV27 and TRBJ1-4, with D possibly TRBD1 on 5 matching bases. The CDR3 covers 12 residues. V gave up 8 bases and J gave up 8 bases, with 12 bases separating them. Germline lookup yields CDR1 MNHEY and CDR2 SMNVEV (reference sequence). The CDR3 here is CASGRGEEKLFF. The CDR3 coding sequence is TGTGCCAGCGGGAGGGGCGAGGAAAAACTGTTTTTT.

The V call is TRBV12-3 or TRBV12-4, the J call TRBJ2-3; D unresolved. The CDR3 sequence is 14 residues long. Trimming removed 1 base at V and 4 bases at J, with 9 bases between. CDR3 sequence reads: CASSLDSAADTQYF. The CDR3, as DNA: TGTGCCAGCAGTTTAGACTCCGCGGCAGATACGCAGTATTTT.

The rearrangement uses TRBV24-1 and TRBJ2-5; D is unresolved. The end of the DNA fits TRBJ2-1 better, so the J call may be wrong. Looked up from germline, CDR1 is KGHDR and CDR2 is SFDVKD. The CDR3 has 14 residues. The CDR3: CATSDLGVVNEQFF. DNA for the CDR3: TGTGCCACCAGTGATTTAGGCGTGGTCAATGAGCAGTTCTTC.

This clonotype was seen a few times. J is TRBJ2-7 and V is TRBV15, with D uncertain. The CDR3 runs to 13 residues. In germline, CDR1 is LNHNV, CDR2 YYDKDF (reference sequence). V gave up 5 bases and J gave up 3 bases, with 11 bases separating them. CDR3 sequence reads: CATSENRFYEQYF. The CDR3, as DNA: TGTGCCACCAGCGAAAACCGGTTCTACGAGCAGTACTTC.

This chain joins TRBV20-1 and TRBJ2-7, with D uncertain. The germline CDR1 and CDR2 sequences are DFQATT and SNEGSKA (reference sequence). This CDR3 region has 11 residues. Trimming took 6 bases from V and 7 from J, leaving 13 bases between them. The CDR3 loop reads CSAKGITEQYF. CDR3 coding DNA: TGCAGTGCCAAAGGCATCACGGAGCAGTACTTC.

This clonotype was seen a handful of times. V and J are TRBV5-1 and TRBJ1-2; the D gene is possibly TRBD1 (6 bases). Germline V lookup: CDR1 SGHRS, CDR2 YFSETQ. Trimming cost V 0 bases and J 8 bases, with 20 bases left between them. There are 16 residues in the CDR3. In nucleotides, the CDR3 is TGCGCCAGCAGCTTGGGTGACGGACAGCCGAGCGTCGGCTACACCTTC. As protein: CASSLGDGQPSVGYTF.